Each of the 16 T cell receptor beta chains below was sequenced from the same sample in a study of identical twins. Via MiXCR, TCRdb re-called the 5' RACE reads, giving one row per CDR3 protein. Counted here are over 600,000 distinct CDR3 sequences, less than 25% occurring once; the ten biggest clones make up around 4.4%. The same sample was also studied in work on T cells expressing NK-cell markers.

The sample was PBMCs. Source of these receptors: a woman aged 18 to 35 in good health.

This clonotype has ten or more counts. The J gene is TRBJ1-5, the V gene TRBV9; D may be TRBD1 (6 bases). Germline CDR1 reads SGDLS; CDR2 reads YYNGEE. The CDR3 has 14 amino acids. The germline V and J ends were trimmed by 0 bases and 2 bases, with 6 bases remaining between them. The CDR3 sequence: CASSVAGGNQPQHF. The CDR3 bases are TGTGCCAGCAGCGTAGCAGGGGGCAATCAGCCCCAGCATTTT.

V and J are TRBV27 and TRBJ1-3; possible D gene TRBD1, 5 bases. Germline V gene lookup returns CDR1 MNHEY and CDR2 SMNVEV (reference sequence). The length of the CDR3 is 11 residues. V was shortened by 6 bases and J by 7 bases, with 7 bases between the two germline ends. CDR3 loop: CASRRGNTIYF. In DNA, the CDR3 is TGTGCCAGCAGGAGGGGTAACACCATATATTTT.

This clonotype was counted a single time. This chain uses TRBV7-9 with TRBJ2-3, with 10 nucleotides matching TRBD1. V lost 5 bases and J lost 2; bases outside the gene matches: 7. The CDR3 has 16 amino acids. CDR1 is SEHNR, CDR2 FQNEAQ, per germline (reference sequence). CDR3 nucleotides: TGTGCCAGCAGCACGTGGACAGGGGGATACACAGATACGCAGTATTTT. This gives the protein CASSTWTGGYTDTQYF.

On this clonotype: A read error is likely, as this CDR3 ends without the conserved phenylalanine or tryptophan. This rearrangement joins TRBV5-1 to TRBJ2-1, with D possibly being TRBD1 (5 bases). The CDR3 covers 12 residues. The germline V gene encodes CDR1 SGHRS and CDR2 YFSETQ. V lost 4 bases to trimming and J lost 9 bases, with 11 bases between them. The DNA of the CDR3 is TGCGCCAGCAGCCCCATGGGGCTTGAGCAGTTCCTC. It is translated as CASSPMGLEQFL.

The V call is TRBV11-2, the J call TRBJ2-5; a possible D gene is TRBD1 (6 bases). The CDR3 loop spans 15 amino acids. The ends were cut back, 4 bases at V and 4 bases at J, with 16 bases in the middle. Germline V gene data show CDR1 as SGHAT and CDR2 as FQNNGV. CDR3 sequence reads: CASSSRQVGGETQYF. The CDR3 bases are TGTGCCAGCAGCTCTCGACAGGTTGGGGGAGAGACCCAGTACTTC. Based on the CDR3 plus reference TRBV11-2 and TRBJ2-5, the full variable domain is EAGVAQSPRYKIIEKRQSVAFWCNPISGHATLYWYQQILGQGPKLLIQFQNNGVVDDSQLPKDRFSAERLKGVDSTLKIQPAKLEDSAVYLCASSSRQVGGETQYFGPGTRLLVL.

This clonotype was seen only a few times. The rearrangement joins TRBV11-2 to TRBJ2-7, with 11 nucleotides matching TRBD1. Germline CDR1 reads SGHAT; CDR2 reads FQNNGV. The CDR3 contains 16 residues. Trimming removed 3 bases from V and 3 bases from J; junction bases left unmatched: 7. The CDR3 DNA sequence: TGTGCCAGCAGCTTGATCGGGACAGGGGGTTTCTACGAGCAGTACTTC. Translating it yields CASSLIGTGGFYEQYF.

This clonotype was counted only a few times. The CDR3 loop is CASSIPGQETQYF. As DNA, the CDR3 is TGTGCCAGCAGCATACCGGGCCAAGAGACCCAGTACTTC. The V gene is TRBV11-1, the J gene TRBJ2-5; the D is unclear. The CDR3 runs 13 residues. V was shortened by 5 bases and J by 1 base, with 8 bases between the two germline ends. CDR1 is SGHAT and CDR2 is FQDESV in the germline V gene (reference sequence).

This clonotype has only a few counts. Here the CDR3 reads CASSTPGVSTDTQYF. In DNA form, the CDR3 reads TGTGCCAGCAGCACCCCGGGGGTTAGCACAGATACGCAGTATTTT. V gene TRBV7-9 combines with J gene TRBJ2-3; a possible D gene is TRBD2 (6 bases). This CDR3 contains 15 residues. Trimming stripped 5 bases from V and 0 bases from J, with 12 bases between. Germline-derived CDR1 and CDR2 are SEHNR and FQNEAQ (reference sequence).

This chain uses TRBV9 with TRBJ2-7; D gene unclear. Germline V lookup: CDR1 SGDLS, CDR2 YYNGEE. The ends were cut back, 0 bases at V and 6 bases at J, with 19 bases in the middle. The length of the CDR3 is 16 residues. The CDR3 reads CASSVVGGRGRGEQYF. The CDR3 DNA reads TGTGCCAGCAGCGTAGTTGGTGGCCGTGGTAGAGGCGAGCAGTACTTC.

At least ten counts were recorded for this clonotype. J is TRBJ2-1 and V is TRBV5-1; 10 bases agree with TRBD2. CDR1 SGHRS and CDR2 YFSETQ come from the germline V gene. The junction had 2 bases not matched to a gene; V was cut back by 0 bases and J by 5 bases. The CDR3 covers 15 residues. This CDR3 reads CASSLVLAGNNEQFF. Written as DNA, the CDR3 is TGCGCCAGCAGCTTGGTACTAGCGGGAAACAATGAGCAGTTCTTC.

This clonotype was observed a handful of times. V and J are TRBV12-3 or TRBV12-4 and TRBJ2-7; a possible D gene is TRBD2 (5 bases). The V end was cut by 8 bases, the J end by 3 bases, with 20 bases between. This CDR3 is built from 15 residues. CDR3 protein: CASCKEASWSYEQYF. The CDR3 DNA reads as TGTGCCAGCTGCAAGGAGGCGTCGTGGAGCTACGAGCAGTACTTC.

This chain uses TRBV20-1 with TRBJ2-3, with D perhaps TRBD2 (5 bases). CDR1 and CDR2 (germline): DFQATT, SNEGSKA (reference sequence). The CDR3 length is 14 residues. Trimming took off 2 bases at V and 0 bases at J, with 9 bases between the two ends. Here the CDR3 reads CSARFGVSTDTQYF. In DNA, the CDR3 is TGCAGTGCTAGATTCGGGGTTAGCACAGATACGCAGTATTTT.

This clonotype has a handful of counts. The V call is TRBV9, the J call TRBJ1-2, with 7 bases matching TRBD1. CDR1 is SGDLS, CDR2 YYNGEE, per germline. This CDR3 contains 13 residues. The trim removed 3 bases at V and 4 bases at J, leaving 3 bases unmatched. The CDR3 loop is CASSGGQAYGYTF. Written as DNA, the CDR3 is TGTGCCAGCAGCGGCGGACAGGCCTATGGCTACACCTTC.

This clonotype was seen more than once but under ten times. The CDR3 region is CASSVALGRLNEQFF. CDR3 nucleotide sequence: TGTGCCAGCAGCGTAGCCTTAGGACGGCTCAATGAGCAGTTCTTC. The V gene is TRBV9, the J gene TRBJ2-1; D remains unclear. This CDR3 has 15 residues. With 0 bases removed from V and 6 bases from J, the gap between germline ends came to 13 bases. The germline gives CDR1 SGDLS, CDR2 YYNGEE.

This clonotype appeared a few times. This rearrangement joins TRBV10-3 to TRBJ2-1; D possibly corresponds to TRBD2 (6 bases). Germline assignment: CDR1 ENHRY and CDR2 SYGVKD. The length of the CDR3 is 16 residues. V shed 6 bases and J shed 0 bases, with 15 bases lying between them. The CDR3 DNA is TGTGCCATCAGCGACTACCTAGCGTACTCCTACAATGAGCAGTTCTTC. This codes for CAISDYLAYSYNEQFF.

This clonotype was counted a few times. The gene calls are TRBV25-1 and TRBJ2-7, with TRBD2 matching over 9 bases. The CDR3 runs to 15 residues. Unmatched junction bases numbered 5, after V lost 3 bases and J lost 2 bases. Germline V CDR1 and CDR2: MGHDK, SYGVNS. The CDR3 DNA follows: TGTGCCAGCAGTGACAGAGCGGGGGGACCCTACGAGCAGTACTTC. Translating it yields CASSDRAGGPYEQYF.